This T cell receptor (beta chain) was captured in a study of blood T cell repertoires in COVID-19. As for the study in general: The United States, Italy and Spain were the sources of the acute and convalescent COVID-19 samples. In each case, the material was cDNA or gDNA derived from T cells, B-cell-depleted T cells, or PBMCs.

TCRdb's copy holds only in-frame clones and misses some; the assay was immunoSEQ multiplex PCR. The sample yields some 140,000 clones, about 80% seen once. Participants had their cohort set by participant-reported clinical history. Cohort 3 donors were reported recovered after two negative PCRs, clearance, or symptom resolution. V was shortened by 0 bases and J by 1 base, with 11 bases between the two germline ends. Germline V gives CDR1 SGHDT, CDR2 YYEEEE. There are 16 residues in the CDR3. Sequencing used PBMCs or T cells enriched from blood (not recorded which). The rearrangement links TRBV5-6 to TRBJ2-1; D gene unclear. The sequence was obtained from a man over 45 who had recovered from COVID-19. This CDR3 reads CASSLAGFASYNEQFF. The CDR3, as DNA: TGTGCCAGCAGCTTGGCCGGGTTCGCGTCCTACAATGAGCAGTTCTTC.